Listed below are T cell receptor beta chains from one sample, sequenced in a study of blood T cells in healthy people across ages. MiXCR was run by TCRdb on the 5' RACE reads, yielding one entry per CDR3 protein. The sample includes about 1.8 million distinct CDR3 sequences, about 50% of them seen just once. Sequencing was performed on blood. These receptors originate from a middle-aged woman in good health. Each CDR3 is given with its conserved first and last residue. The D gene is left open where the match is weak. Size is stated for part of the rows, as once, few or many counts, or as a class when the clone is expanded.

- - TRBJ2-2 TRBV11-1 TGTGCCAGCAGCTTAGTAAGGGTCACCGGGGAGCTGTTTTTT CASSLVRVTGELFF
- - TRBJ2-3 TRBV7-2 TGTGCCAGCAGCTCGAGTATTAGAGATACGCAGTATTTT CASSSSIRDTQYF
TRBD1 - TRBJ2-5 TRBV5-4 TGTGCCAGCGGAATCAAACAGGGGCAGGAGACCCAGTACTTC CASGIKQGQETQYF
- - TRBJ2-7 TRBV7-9 TGTGCCAGCAGCCCAGTGACTAGCTACGAGCAGTACTTC CASSPVTSYEQYF
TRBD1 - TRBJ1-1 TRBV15 TGTGCCACCAGCAGAGTAGTTGGCAGGGGGTTCGCTGAAGCTTTCTTT CATSRVVGRGFAEAFF
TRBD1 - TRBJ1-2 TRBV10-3 TGTGCCATCAGTGATGGTGGACAGGCTCAGTATGGCTACACCTTC CAISDGGQAQYGYTF
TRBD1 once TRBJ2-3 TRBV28 TGTGCCAGCAGTACACGCTTCCCCGGGACAGGGATCACAGATACGCAGTATTTT CASSTRFPGTGITDTQYF
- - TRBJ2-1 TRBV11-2 TGTGCCAGCCTAGGGGGGGGCCCCACCTACAATGAGCAGTTCTTC CASLGGGPTYNEQFF
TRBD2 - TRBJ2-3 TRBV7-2 TGTGCCAGCAGCTTCCGACTAGCGGGGACTACAGATACGCAGTATTTT CASSFRLAGTTDTQYF
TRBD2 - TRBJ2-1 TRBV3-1 TGTGCCAGCAGCCCCCAGGGCGGGGGGGCTTTTGAGCAGTTCTTC CASSPQGGGAFEQFF
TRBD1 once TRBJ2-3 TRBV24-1 TGTGCCACCAGTGACCGGGACAGGGGCACAGATACGCAGTATTTT CATSDRDRGTDTQYF
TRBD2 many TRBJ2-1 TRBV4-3 TGCGCCAGCAGCCAGAGCGGGGGTTCCTACAATGAGCAGTTCTTC CASSQSGGSYNEQFF
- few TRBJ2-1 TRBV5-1 TGCGCCAGCAGCTCCACCCAGGGGCCCCCCAATGAGCAGTTCTTC CASSSTQGPPNEQFF
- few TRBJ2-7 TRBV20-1 TGCAGTATTACACAGCTCTCGAATGAGCAGTACTTC CSITQLSNEQYF
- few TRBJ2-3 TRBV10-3 TGTGCCATCAGCGATGGGGGTCCTACGCAGTATTTT CAISDGGPTQYF
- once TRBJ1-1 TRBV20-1 TGCAGTGCTACCAGAGGGTGGAACACTGAAGCTTTCTTT CSATRGWNTEAFF
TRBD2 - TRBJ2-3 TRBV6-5 TGTGCCAGCAGTTACCGCCGGGGGGGCCCCGGAGATACGCAGTATTTT CASSYRRGGPGDTQYF
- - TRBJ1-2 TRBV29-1 TGCAGCGTTGCGCCGGAAGGTATCGACTATGGCTACACCTTC CSVAPEGIDYGYTF
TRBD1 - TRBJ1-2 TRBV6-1 TGTGCCAGCAGTGGGGCGGGGACAGGGACCTATGGCTACACCTTC CASSGAGTGTYGYTF
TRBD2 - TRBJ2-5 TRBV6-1 TGTGCCAGCAGTGAGTTAAGCGGGGGCCTTCAAGAGACCCAGTACTTC CASSELSGGLQETQYF
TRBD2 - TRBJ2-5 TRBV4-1 TGCGCCAGCAGCCAAGATAGCGGGGGGGCTATTCGGGAGACCCAGTACTTC CASSQDSGGAIRETQYF
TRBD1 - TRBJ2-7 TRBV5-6 TGTGCCAGCAGCTTCCGGGACAGGCTCTACAATGAGCAGTACTTC CASSFRDRLYNEQYF
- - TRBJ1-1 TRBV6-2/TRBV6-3 TGTGCCAGCAGGGCGGGGGTGAACACTGAAGCTTTCTTT CASRAGVNTEAFF
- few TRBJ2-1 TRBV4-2 TGTGCCAGCAGCCAAGATCGCCCTACTTACTATGAGCAGTTCTTC CASSQDRPTYYEQFF
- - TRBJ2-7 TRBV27 TGTGCCAGCAGTTCCTATGGGGGGCCCCCCTACGAGCAGTACTTC CASSSYGGPPYEQYF
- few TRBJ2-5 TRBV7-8 TGTGCCACCACCGCTCGTTCGAACCAAGAGACCCAGTACTTC CATTARSNQETQYF
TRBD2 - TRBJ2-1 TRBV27 TGTGCCAGCAGTTTAGCCGAGCCGTCGGGACTACCCAATGAGCAGTTCTTC CASSLAEPSGLPNEQFF
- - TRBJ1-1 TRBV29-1 TGCAGCGCCAGGGACGGCTTGTTGACTGAAGCTTTCTTT CSARDGLLTEAFF
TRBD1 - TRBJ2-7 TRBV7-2 TGTGCCAGCAGCCGCGGACAGGTGCCCGCCGAGCAGTACTTC CASSRGQVPAEQYF
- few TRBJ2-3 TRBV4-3 TGCGCCAGCAGCCAAGAGTACCACCTAAGCGACACAGATACGCAGTATTTT CASSQEYHLSDTDTQYF
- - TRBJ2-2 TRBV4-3 TGCGCCAGCAGCCAAGATCCCGCCGGGGAGCTGTTTTTT CASSQDPAGELFF
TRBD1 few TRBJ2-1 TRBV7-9 TGTGCCAGCAGCTTAGGGGGACAGGGGCAGCTCGATGAGCAGTTCTTC CASSLGGQGQLDEQFF
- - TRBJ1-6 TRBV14 TGTGCCAGCAGCCAAGAGGGTGGGCTGGGGCCCCTCCACTTT CASSQEGGLGPLHF
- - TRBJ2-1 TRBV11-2 TGTGCCAGCAGCTTCCCCGAGGGTAGCCTATACAATGAGCAGTTCTTC CASSFPEGSLYNEQFF
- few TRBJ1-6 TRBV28 TGTGCCAGCAGCAGGTCAAGCTCCTATAATTCACCCCTCCACTTT CASSRSSSYNSPLHF
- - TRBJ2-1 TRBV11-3 TGTGCCAGCAGCTTCGGACCACGGGGTTTAAATGAGCAGTTCTTC CASSFGPRGLNEQFF
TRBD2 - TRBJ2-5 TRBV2 TGTGCCAGCAGATCCGAGTTAGCGGGGTCGGGGGCCCAGTACTTC CASRSELAGSGAQYF
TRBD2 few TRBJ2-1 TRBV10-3 TGTGCCATCAGTCCCGGGACTAGCGGGGGAGAGGAGCAGTTCTTC CAISPGTSGGEEQFF
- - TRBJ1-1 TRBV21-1 TGTGCCAGCAGCAATATCAGGGGGCCTATGAACACTGAAGCTTTCTTT CASSNIRGPMNTEAFF
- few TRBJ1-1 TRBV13 TGTGCCAGCAGCACCCGGGGGGCACCTGAAGCTTTCTTT CASSTRGAPEAFF
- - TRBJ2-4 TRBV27 TGTGCCAGCAGTACCAAACAGGGACTAGCCAAAAACATTCAGTACTTC CASSTKQGLAKNIQYF
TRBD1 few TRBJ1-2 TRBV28 TGTGCCAGCAGTTTATATGACAGGGTCGGGATCTATGGCTACACCTTC CASSLYDRVGIYGYTF
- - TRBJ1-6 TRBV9 TGTGCCAGCAGCGTAGAGGAGAAGGGGAACTATAATTCACCCCTCCACTTT CASSVEEKGNYNSPLHF
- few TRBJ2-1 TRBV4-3 TGCGCCAGCAGCCCTAAGATAGGAAATGAGCAGTTCTTC CASSPKIGNEQFF
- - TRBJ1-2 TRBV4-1 TGCGCCAGCAGCCAGCCTATACGGGCGCTGTACTATGGCTACACCTTC CASSQPIRALYYGYTF
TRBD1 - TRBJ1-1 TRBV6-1 TGTGCCAGCAGCAGACAGGGTGCAGGCACTGAAGCTTTCTTT CASSRQGAGTEAFF
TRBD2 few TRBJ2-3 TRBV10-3 TGTGCCATCAGTGAGTCGGGGACTAGCCCCACAGATACGCAGTATTTT CAISESGTSPTDTQYF
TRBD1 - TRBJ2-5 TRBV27 TGTGCCAGCAGTTTCGGACAGGCGAACAATGAGCAGTACTTC CASSFGQANNEQYF
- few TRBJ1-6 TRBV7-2 TGTGCCAGCAGCCCAGGCGGCGGAGTAACGGGCCCACCCCTCCACTTT CASSPGGGVTGPPLHF
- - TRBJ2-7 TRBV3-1 TGTGCCAGCAGCCAAGATCGACGAGCCTACGAGCAGTACTTC CASSQDRRAYEQYF
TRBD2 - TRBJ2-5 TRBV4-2 TGTGCCAGCAGCCAAGCCGGGACTAGCGGGGGGCAATTCCAAGAGACCCAGTACTTC CASSQAGTSGGQFQETQYF
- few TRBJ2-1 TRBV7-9 TGTGCCAGCAGCTTATACAGGGGGGGGTCCTACAATGAGCAGTTCTTC CASSLYRGGSYNEQFF
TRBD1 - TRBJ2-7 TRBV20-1 TGCAGTGCGCCCTCACAGGGGGCGGATGAGCAGTACTTC CSAPSQGADEQYF
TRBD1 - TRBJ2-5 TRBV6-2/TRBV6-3 TGTGCCAGCAAGGACAGGGCCTACAATGAGCAGTACTTC CASKDRAYNEQYF
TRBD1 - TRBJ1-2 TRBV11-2 TGTGCCAGCAGCTTAGATAGGTCAGGGGGCCGCTACACCTTC CASSLDRSGGRYTF
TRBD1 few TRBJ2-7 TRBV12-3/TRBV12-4 TGTGCCAGCAGCATGAAGACAGGGGGCGACTTGAGCTCCTACGAGCAGTACTTC CASSMKTGGDLSSYEQYF
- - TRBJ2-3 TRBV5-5 TGTGCCAGCAGCTTGTATCATCGAGATACGCAGTATTTT CASSLYHRDTQYF
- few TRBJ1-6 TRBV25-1 TGTGCCAGCAGAATCGGGACCGATAATTCACCCCTCCACTTT CASRIGTDNSPLHF